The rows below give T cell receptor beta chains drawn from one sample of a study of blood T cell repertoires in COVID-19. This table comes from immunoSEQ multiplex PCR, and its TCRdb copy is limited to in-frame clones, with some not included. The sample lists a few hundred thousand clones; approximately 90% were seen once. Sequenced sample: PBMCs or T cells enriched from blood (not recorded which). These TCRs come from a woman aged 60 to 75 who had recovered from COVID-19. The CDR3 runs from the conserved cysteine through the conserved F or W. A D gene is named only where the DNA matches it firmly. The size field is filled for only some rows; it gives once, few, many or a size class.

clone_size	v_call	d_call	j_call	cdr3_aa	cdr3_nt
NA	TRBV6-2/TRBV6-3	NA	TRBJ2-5	CASSWPGEYQETQYF	TGTGCCAGCAGTTGGCCAGGGGAGTACCAAGAGACCCAGTACTTC
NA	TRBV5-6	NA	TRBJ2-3	CASTTNGPSGTDTQYF	TGTGCCAGCACGACTAATGGACCGTCCGGCACAGATACGCAGTATTTT
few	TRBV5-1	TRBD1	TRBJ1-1	CASRQGAIENTEAFF	TGCGCCAGCAGACAGGGGGCTATTGAGAACACTGAAGCTTTCTTT
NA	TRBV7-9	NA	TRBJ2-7	CASSLEGGDHEQYF	TGTGCCAGCAGCTTAGAGGGGGGGGACCACGAGCAGTACTTC
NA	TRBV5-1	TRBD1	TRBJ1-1	CASSFRDRVHTEAFF	TGCGCCAGCAGCTTCCGGGACAGGGTGCACACTGAAGCTTTCTTT
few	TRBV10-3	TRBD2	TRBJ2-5	CAIRAGTSSIQETQYF	TGTGCCATCCGGGCCGGGACTAGCAGTATACAAGAGACCCAGTACTTC
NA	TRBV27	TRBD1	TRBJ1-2	CAIKTGGGGYTF	TGTGCCATCAAGACAGGGGGCGGCGGCTACACCTTC
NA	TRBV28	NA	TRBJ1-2	CASSFLRGKILNYGYTF	TGTGCCAGCAGTTTCTTAAGGGGTAAAATTTTAAACTATGGCTACACCTTC
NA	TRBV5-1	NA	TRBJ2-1	CASSLVGQGRNEQFF	TGCGCCAGCAGCTTGGTCGGTCAGGGGCGCAATGAGCAGTTCTTC
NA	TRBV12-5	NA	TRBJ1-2	CASGLVIWAENSYGYTF	TGTGCTAGTGGTTTGGTAATATGGGCAGAGAATAGCTATGGCTACACCTTC
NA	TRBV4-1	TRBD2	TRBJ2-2	CASSPFTSGGPSVGELFF	TGCGCCAGCAGCCCCTTCACTAGCGGGGGGCCCTCGGTCGGGGAGCTGTTTTTT
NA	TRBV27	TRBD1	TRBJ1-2	CASSLGTGPLYGYTF	TGTGCCAGCAGTTTGGGGACAGGGCCCCTCTATGGCTACACCTTC
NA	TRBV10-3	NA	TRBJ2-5	CAISESRGGKTQYF	TGTGCCATCAGTGAGTCAAGGGGGGGGAAGACCCAGTACTTC
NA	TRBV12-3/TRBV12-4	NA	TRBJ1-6	CASTGYSNSPLHF	TGTGCCAGCACCGGATACAGTAATTCACCCCTCCACTTT
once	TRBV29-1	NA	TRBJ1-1	CSGRTGNTEAFF	TGCAGCGGGAGGACGGGTAACACTGAAGCTTTCTTT
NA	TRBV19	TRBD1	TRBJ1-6	CASSAGTGAISPLHF	TGTGCCAGTAGCGCCGGGACAGGGGCAATTTCACCCCTCCACTTT
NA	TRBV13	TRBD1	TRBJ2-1	CASSFRQGLGNEQFF	TGTGCCAGCAGCTTTCGACAGGGTCTAGGAAATGAGCAGTTCTTC
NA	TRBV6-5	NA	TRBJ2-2	CASSYSRNLGELFF	TGTGCCAGCAGTTACTCGAGGAATTTGGGGGAGCTGTTTTTT
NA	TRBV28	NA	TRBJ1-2	CASSFGQGSHGYTF	TGTGCCAGCAGTTTCGGCCAGGGCTCCCATGGCTACACCTTC
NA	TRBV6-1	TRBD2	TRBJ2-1	CASSASFSGGAYEQFF	TGTGCCAGCAGTGCTTCCTTTAGCGGGGGGGCTTATGAGCAGTTCTTC
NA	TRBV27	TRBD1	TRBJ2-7	CASSGQGREQYF	TGTGCCAGCAGTGGACAGGGGCGCGAGCAGTACTTC
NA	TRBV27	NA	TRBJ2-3	CASSFFGTDTQYF	TGTGCCAGCAGTTTTTTCGGTACAGATACGCAGTATTTT
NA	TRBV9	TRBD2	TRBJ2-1	CASSVAGGPYNEQFF	TGTGCCAGCAGCGTTGCGGGGGGGCCCTACAATGAGCAGTTCTTC
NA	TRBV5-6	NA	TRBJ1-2	CASSPEGYGYTF	TGTGCCAGCAGCCCTGAGGGCTATGGCTACACCTTC
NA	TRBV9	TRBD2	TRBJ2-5	CASSILAGGWQETQYF	TGTGCCAGCAGCATCTTAGCGGGGGGTTGGCAAGAGACCCAGTACTTC
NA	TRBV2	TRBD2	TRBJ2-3	CASSDNWRGATDTQYF	TGTGCCAGCAGTGATAATTGGCGGGGGGCCACAGATACGCAGTATTTT
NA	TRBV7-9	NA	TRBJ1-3	CASSLAPKTGISGNTIYF	TGTGCCAGCAGCTTAGCCCCGAAAACAGGGATCTCTGGAAACACCATATATTTT
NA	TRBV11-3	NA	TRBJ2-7	CASSSRDSGTGTYEQYF	TGTGCCAGCAGCTCAAGGGATAGCGGGACAGGGACCTACGAGCAGTACTTC
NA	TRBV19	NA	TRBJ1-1	CASSLTPNTEAFF	TGTGCCAGTAGTCTTACACCCAACACTGAAGCTTTCTTT
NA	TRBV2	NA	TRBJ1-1	CASSEGWASEAFF	TGTGCCAGCAGTGAAGGATGGGCGTCTGAAGCTTTCTTT
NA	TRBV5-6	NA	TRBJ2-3	CASHDLGADTQYF	TGTGCCTCCCATGACCTAGGCGCAGATACGCAGTATTTT
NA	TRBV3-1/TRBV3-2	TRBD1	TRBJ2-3	CASSQEARRWDRGFDTQYF	TGTGCCAGCAGCCAAGAGGCCAGGAGGTGGGACAGGGGCTTCGATACGCAGTATTTT
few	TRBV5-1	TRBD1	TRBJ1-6	CASTPGTALNSPLHF	TGCGCCAGCACCCCCGGGACAGCTCTTAATTCACCCCTCCACTTT
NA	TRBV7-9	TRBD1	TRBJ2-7	CASSPDRGRQRFYEQYF	TGTGCCAGCAGCCCCGACAGGGGCCGGCAACGGTTCTACGAGCAGTACTTC
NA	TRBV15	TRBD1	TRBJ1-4	CATSGTGVYNEKLFF	TGTGCCACCAGTGGGACAGGGGTGTATAATGAAAAACTGTTTTTT
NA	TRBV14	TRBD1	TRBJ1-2	CASSPGQGIGGYTF	TGTGCCAGCAGCCCCGGACAGGGGATCGGAGGCTACACCTTC
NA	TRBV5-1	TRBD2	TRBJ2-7	CASSSPSGSYEQYF	TGCGCCAGCAGCTCGCCTAGCGGGAGCTACGAGCAGTACTTC
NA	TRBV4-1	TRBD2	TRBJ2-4	CASSRVSGGELNIQYF	TGCGCCAGCAGCCGGGTTAGCGGGGGGGAATTAAACATTCAGTACTTC
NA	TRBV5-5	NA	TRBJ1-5	CASSPAGHLNQPQHF	TGTGCCAGCAGCCCTGCCGGACATCTGAATCAGCCCCAGCATTTT
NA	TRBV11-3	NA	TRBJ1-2	CASSPTENYGYTF	TGTGCCAGCAGCCCAACAGAGAACTATGGCTACACCTTC
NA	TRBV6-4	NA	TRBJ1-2	CASSTTGNYGYTF	TGTGCCAGCAGTACCACAGGGAACTATGGCTACACCTTC